The 15 T cell receptor beta chains reported below all come from one sample, sequenced in a study of OX40 agonist ivuxolimab in advanced cancers. Using immunoSEQ multiplex PCR, the repertoire was profiled, and TCRdb retains in-frame clones only, with some absent. The repertoire holds tens of thousands of clones, with around 70% as singletons. This sample comprised CD4+ or CD8+ T cells sorted from blood, obtained in a trial of the OX40 agonist ivuxolimab. The receptors derive from an adult with an advanced solid tumor such as melanoma, head and neck, liver or kidney cancer.

This clone has only a few counts. The chain joins TRBV23-1 to TRBJ2-7, with D possibly being TRBD2 (7 bases). TRBV23-1 is labeled an ORF, and its function is uncertain. Trimming cost V 0 bases and J 5 bases, with 11 bases left between them. The CDR3 covers 14 residues. CDR3 in DNA: TGCGCCAGCAGTCAATCAGGGGGGGCCCACGAGCAGTACGTC. Protein product: CASSQSGGAHEQYV.

The rearrangement joins TRBV10-1 to TRBJ2-3; 7 bases line up with TRBD2. The CDR3 covers 15 residues. V shed 3 bases, J shed 3 bases, and the junction held 6 bases outside the gene matches. CDR1 WNHNN and CDR2 SYGVQD come from the germline V gene (reference sequence). CDR3 residues: CASSDGGVGTDTQYF. CDR3 DNA sequence: TGCGCCAGCAGTGATGGGGGGGTAGGGACAGATACGCAGTATTTT.

The rearrangement joins TRBV11-2 to TRBJ1-3, with D uncertain. Germline V CDR1 and CDR2: SGHAT, FQNNGV. The V and J ends lost 5 bases and 2 bases respectively, with 10 bases between them. The CDR3 runs 14 residues. The CDR3 loop reads CASSVEVAGNTIYF. CDR3 bases: TGTGCCAGCAGCGTGGAAGTAGCTGGAAACACCATATATTTT.

The table lists this clone with many counts. This chain links TRBV6-1 with TRBJ2-7; no reliable D call. This CDR3 has 12 residues. With 2 bases removed from V and 3 bases from J, the gap between germline ends came to 5 bases. The V gene's germline CDR1 is MNHNS and CDR2 SASEGT. DNA of the CDR3: TGTGCCAGCAGTGAAACGAGCTACGAGCAGTACTTC. Translation: CASSETSYEQYF.

The CDR3 region has the DNA TGTGCCAGCAGTTTTAGCGGGGAGATCACAGATACGCAGTATTTT. It specifies CASSFSGEITDTQYF. The chain carries TRBV27 and TRBJ2-3; 8 nucleotides align to TRBD2. The germline V gene has CDR1 MNHEY and CDR2 SMNVEV (reference sequence). V shed 3 bases, J shed 2 bases, and the junction held 4 bases outside the gene matches. The CDR3 consists of 15 residues.

The chain joins TRBV11-2 to TRBJ2-5; 10 nucleotides agree with TRBD2. From germline, CDR1 is SGHAT and CDR2 FQNNGV. The ends lost 4 bases at V and 5 bases at J; junction bases unmatched: 7. The CDR3 extends over 15 amino acids. CDR3 sequence: CASSSLAGGGETQYF. Here the CDR3 DNA reads TGTGCCAGCAGCTCGTTAGCGGGGGGCGGGGAGACCCAGTACTTC.

The table lists this clone with a few counts. The chain carries TRBV6-5 and TRBJ2-2; possible D gene TRBD1, 5 bases. CDR1 MNHEY and CDR2 SVGAGI come from the germline V gene. This CDR3 has 13 residues. The V and J ends lost 6 bases and 5 bases respectively, with 10 bases between them. The DNA of the CDR3 is TGTGCCAGCAGCTCAGGGTTAACCGGGGAGCTGTTTTTT. Translation: CASSSGLTGELFF.

This clone was seen once. This chain links TRBV27 with TRBJ2-7, with D uncertain. Germline loops: CDR1 MNHEY, CDR2 SMNVEV (reference sequence). CDR3 length: 15 residues. Between the trimmed V and J ends, which lost 5 bases and 2 bases, there was a span of 16 bases. In nucleotides, the CDR3 is TGTGCCAGCAGTAAATACAGCGTACTGACCTACGAGCAGTACTTC. Translation: CASSKYSVLTYEQYF.

The rearrangement links TRBV6-1 to TRBJ1-1; D might be TRBD1 (5 bases). CDR1 and CDR2 from the germline V gene are MNHNS and SASEGT. CDR3 size: 13 residues. V was clipped by 4 bases and J by 6 bases, with 12 bases between them. The CDR3 loop is CASSVQGWAEAFF. As DNA, the CDR3 is TGTGCCAGCAGTGTCCAGGGATGGGCTGAAGCTTTCTTT.

This clone has more than one count but fewer than ten. The chain couples TRBV30 to TRBJ1-1; no firm D call. Germline CDR1 and CDR2: GTSNPN and SVGIG (reference sequence). The CDR3 runs 13 residues. V was pared by 0 bases and J by 2 bases, with 7 bases between. DNA for the CDR3: TGTGCCTGGAGTGTTTGGGGAAACACTGAAGCTTTCTTT. This codes for CAWSVWGNTEAFF.

The V and J genes are TRBV7-2 and TRBJ2-5; 15 bases agree with TRBD2. Germline values: CDR1 SGHTA, CDR2 FQGNSA. The CDR3 is 17 amino acids. The V gene end was trimmed by 2 bases and the J gene end by 4 bases; junction bases not matched to a gene: 5. CDR3 sequence: CASSLLPGLAGGETQYF. The CDR3 coding sequence is TGTGCCAGCAGCTTACTTCCGGGACTAGCGGGAGGAGAGACCCAGTACTTC. The complete variable domain, with remaining parts taken from reference TRBV7-2 and TRBJ2-5, reads GAGVSQSPSNKVTEKGKDVELRCDPISGHTALYWYRQSLGQGLEFLIYFQGNSAPDKSGLPSDRFSAERTGGSVSTLTIQRTQQEDSAVYLCASSLLPGLAGGETQYFGPGTRLLVL.

This chain joins TRBV27 and TRBJ1-2; D is perhaps TRBD1 (5 bases). In germline, CDR1 is MNHEY, CDR2 SMNVEV (reference sequence). V was pared by 4 bases and J by 7 bases, with 16 bases between. This CDR3 contains 14 residues. The CDR3 spells CASSSRDGRGGYTF. Written as DNA, the CDR3 is TGTGCCAGCAGTTCCCGGGACGGACGGGGTGGCTACACCTTC.

This clone was counted only a few times. This rearrangement joins TRBV10-2 to TRBJ1-1; D is undetermined. Germline V gives CDR1 WSHSY, CDR2 SAAADI. V gave up 4 bases and J gave up 4 bases, with 7 bases separating them. The CDR3 runs 12 residues. CDR3 protein: CASSGGGTEAFF. CDR3 nucleotide sequence: TGCGCCAGCAGTGGCGGCGGCACTGAAGCTTTCTTT.

There are a few counts of this clone. The chain combines TRBV6-1 with TRBJ2-2; 9 bases match TRBD1. In germline, CDR1 is MNHNS, CDR2 SASEGT. This CDR3 is built from 15 residues. Unmatched junction bases numbered 4, after V lost 4 bases and J lost 4 bases. The CDR3 nucleotides are TGTGCCAGCAGTGGACAGGGGGTGGGCACCGGGGAGCTGTTTTTT. Amino acid sequence: CASSGQGVGTGELFF.

The chain combines TRBV7-2 with TRBJ2-1, with TRBD1 matching over 7 bases. J lost 3 bases, V lost 4 bases, and 6 bases had no gene match. Looked up from germline, CDR1 is SGHTA and CDR2 is FQGNSA. The CDR3 extends over 15 amino acids. The CDR3, as DNA: TGTGCCAGCAGCTCCAGGACAGGTTACTACAATGAGCAGTTCTTC. It specifies CASSSRTGYYNEQFF.